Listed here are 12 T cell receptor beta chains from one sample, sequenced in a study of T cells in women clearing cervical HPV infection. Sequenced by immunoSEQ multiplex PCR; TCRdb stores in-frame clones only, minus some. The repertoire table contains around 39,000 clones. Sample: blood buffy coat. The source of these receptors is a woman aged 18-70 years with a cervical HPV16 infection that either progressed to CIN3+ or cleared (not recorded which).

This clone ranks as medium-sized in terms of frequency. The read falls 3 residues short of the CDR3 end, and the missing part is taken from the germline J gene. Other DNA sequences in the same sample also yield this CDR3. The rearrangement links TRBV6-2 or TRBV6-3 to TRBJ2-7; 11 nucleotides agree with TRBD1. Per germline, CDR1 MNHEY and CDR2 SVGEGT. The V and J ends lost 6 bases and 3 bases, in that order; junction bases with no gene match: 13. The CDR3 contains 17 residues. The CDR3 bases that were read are TGTGCCAGCAGCGGAGGGGGGCGGACAGGGGGCGGCTACGAG. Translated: CASSGGGRTGGGYE. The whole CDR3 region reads CASSGGGRTGGGYEQYF.

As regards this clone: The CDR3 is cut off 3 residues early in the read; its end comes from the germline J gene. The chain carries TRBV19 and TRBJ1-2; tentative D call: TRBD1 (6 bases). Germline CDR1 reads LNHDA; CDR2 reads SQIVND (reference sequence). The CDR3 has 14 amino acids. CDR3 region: CASSISGARKGYTF. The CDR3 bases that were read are TGTGCCAGTAGTATTTCAGGGGCGCGGAAAGGC. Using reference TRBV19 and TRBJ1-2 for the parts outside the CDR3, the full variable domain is DGGITQSPKYLFRKEGQNVTLSCEQNLNHDAMYWYRQDPGQGLRLIYYSQIVNDFQKGDIAEGYSVSREKKESFPLTVTSAQKNPTAFYLCASSISGARKGYTFGSGTRLTVV.

CDR3 bases read: TGTGCCAGCAGTTACTCGGACAGCATGAACACTGAA. It specifies CASSYSDSMNTE. The whole CDR3 protein reads CASSYSDSMNTEAFF. This chain uses TRBV6-2 or TRBV6-3 with TRBJ1-1, with a possible D match to TRBD1 (6 bases). The read finishes 3 residues shy of the CDR3 end, and the germline J gene is used to complete it. There are 15 residues in the CDR3. Germline lookup yields CDR1 MNHEY and CDR2 SVGEGT. The germline V and J ends were trimmed by 0 bases and 0 bases, with 8 bases remaining between them.

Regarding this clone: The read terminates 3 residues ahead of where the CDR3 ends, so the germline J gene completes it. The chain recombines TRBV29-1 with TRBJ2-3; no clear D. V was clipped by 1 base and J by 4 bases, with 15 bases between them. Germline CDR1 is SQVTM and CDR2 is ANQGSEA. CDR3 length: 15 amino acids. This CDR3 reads CSVEAPYGNADTQYF. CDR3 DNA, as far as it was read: TGCAGCGTTGAAGCTCCCTACGGTAATGCAGATACG.

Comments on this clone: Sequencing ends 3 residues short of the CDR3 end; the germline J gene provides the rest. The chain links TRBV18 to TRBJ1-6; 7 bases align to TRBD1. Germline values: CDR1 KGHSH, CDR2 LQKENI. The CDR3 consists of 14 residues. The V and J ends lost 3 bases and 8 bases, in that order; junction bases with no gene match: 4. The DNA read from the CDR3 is TGTGCCAGCTCACCCAGGGGGGAGGATTCACCC. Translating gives CASSPRGEDSP. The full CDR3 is CASSPRGEDSPLHF.

CDR3 sequence: CAWTTRRQGNGYTF. The CDR3 bases that were read are TGTGCCTGGACAACTAGGAGACAGGGTAATGGC. The rearrangement joins TRBV30 to TRBJ1-2; 7 bases match TRBD1. The read ends 3 residues early relative to the CDR3; the germline J gene fills the gap. Unmatched junction bases numbered 11, after V lost 4 bases and J lost 6 bases. Looked up from germline, CDR1 is GTSNPN and CDR2 is SVGIG (reference sequence). The CDR3 totals 14 residues.

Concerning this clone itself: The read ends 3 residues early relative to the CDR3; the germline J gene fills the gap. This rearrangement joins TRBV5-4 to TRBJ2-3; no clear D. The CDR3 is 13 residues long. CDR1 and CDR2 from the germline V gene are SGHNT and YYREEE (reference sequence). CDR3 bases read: TGTGCCAGCAGCTTAACAGTCTCTGAGACG. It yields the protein CASSLTVSET. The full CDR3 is CASSLTVSETQYF.

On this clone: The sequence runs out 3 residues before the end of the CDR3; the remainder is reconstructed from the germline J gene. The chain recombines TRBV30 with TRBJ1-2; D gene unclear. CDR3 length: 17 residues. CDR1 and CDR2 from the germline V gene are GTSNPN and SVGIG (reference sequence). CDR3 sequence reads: CAWTGLAGGLGYNDYTF. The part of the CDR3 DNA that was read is TGTGCCTGGACTGGACTAGCGGGAGGGCTAGGGTACAATGAC. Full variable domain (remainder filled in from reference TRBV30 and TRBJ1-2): SQTIHQWPATLVQPVGSPLSLECTVEGTSNPNLYWYRQAAGRGLQLLFYSVGIGQISSEVPQNLSASRPQDRQFILSSKKLLLSDSGFYLCAWTGLAGGLGYNDYTFGSGTRLTVV.

The sequenced CDR3 bases are TGCAGTGCTACGGAGCGGGATCCCTACGAG. It encodes CSATERDPYE. The entire CDR3 protein reads CSATERDPYEQYF. The V call is TRBV20-1, the J call TRBJ2-7; 7 positions agree with TRBD2. The read terminates 3 residues before the CDR3 end, so the remaining end is supplied by the germline J gene. The germline V gene has CDR1 DFQATT and CDR2 SNEGSKA (reference sequence). V lost 4 bases and J lost 2; bases outside the gene matches: 5. The CDR3 spans 13 residues.

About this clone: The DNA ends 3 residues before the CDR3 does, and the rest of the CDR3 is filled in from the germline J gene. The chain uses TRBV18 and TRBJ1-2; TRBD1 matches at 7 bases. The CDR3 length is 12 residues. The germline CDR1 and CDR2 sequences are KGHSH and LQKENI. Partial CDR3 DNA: TGTGCCAGCTCACTGGGGACAGATACC. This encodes CASSLGTDT. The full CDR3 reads CASSLGTDTYTF.

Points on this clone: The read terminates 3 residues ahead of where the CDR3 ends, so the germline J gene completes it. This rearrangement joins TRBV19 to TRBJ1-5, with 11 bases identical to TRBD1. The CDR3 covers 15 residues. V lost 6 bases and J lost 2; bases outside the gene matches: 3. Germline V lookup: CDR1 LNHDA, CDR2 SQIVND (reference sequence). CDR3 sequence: CASRGTGGGNQPQHF. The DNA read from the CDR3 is TGTGCCAGTAGGGGGACAGGGGGAGGCAATCAGCCC.

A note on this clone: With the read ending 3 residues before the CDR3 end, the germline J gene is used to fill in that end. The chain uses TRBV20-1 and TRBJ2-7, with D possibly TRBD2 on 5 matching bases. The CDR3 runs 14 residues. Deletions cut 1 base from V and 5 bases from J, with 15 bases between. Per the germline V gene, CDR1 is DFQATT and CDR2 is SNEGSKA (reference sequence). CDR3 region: CSARGGASTDEQYF. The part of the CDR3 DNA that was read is TGCAGTGCTAGAGGGGGAGCTAGCACCGACGAG.